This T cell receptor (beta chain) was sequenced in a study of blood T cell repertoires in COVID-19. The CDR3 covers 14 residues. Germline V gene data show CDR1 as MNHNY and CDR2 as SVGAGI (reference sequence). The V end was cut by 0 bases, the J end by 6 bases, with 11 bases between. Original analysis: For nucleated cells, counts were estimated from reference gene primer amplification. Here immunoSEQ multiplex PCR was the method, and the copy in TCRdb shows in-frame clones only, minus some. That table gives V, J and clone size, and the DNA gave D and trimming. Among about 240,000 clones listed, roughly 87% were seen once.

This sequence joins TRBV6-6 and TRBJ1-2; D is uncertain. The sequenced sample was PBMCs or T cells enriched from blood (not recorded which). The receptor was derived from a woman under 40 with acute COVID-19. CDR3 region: CASSYSVQLDGYTF. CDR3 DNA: TGTGCCAGCAGTTACTCGGTCCAGTTGGATGGCTACACCTTC.